The source of this TCR beta chain is a study of blood T cell repertoires in COVID-19. As for the study in general: T cells, B-cell-depleted T cells, or PBMCs supplied cDNA or gDNA.

Seattle cases were enrolled at active infection and followed longitudinally. The table lists this clone with a count of one. The same CDR3 also results from other DNA sequences found in this sample. Sequencing used immunoSEQ multiplex PCR; TCRdb keeps in-frame clones, though not all of them. The sample shows a few hundred thousand clones, about 87% of them seen only once. CDR1 is SGHRS and CDR2 is YFSETQ in the germline V gene. Deletions cut 0 bases from V and 8 bases from J, with 6 bases between. This CDR3 region has 12 residues. The TCR comes from a woman younger than 45 with COVID-19, enrolled during active disease. The chain links TRBV5-1 to TRBJ2-1, with D perhaps matching TRBD2 (6 bases). The specimen sequenced was peripheral blood. CDR3 sequence (DNA): TGCGCCAGCAGCTTGGCGGGGGATGAGCAGTTCTTC. Translating gives CASSLAGDEQFF. Supplemented by reference TRBV5-1 and TRBJ2-1, the full variable domain reads KAGVTQTPRYLIKTRGQQVTLSCSPISGHRSVSWYQQTPGQGLQFLFEYFSETQRNKGNFPGRFSGRQFSNSRSEMNVSTLELGDSALYLCASSLAGDEQFFGPGTRLTVL.